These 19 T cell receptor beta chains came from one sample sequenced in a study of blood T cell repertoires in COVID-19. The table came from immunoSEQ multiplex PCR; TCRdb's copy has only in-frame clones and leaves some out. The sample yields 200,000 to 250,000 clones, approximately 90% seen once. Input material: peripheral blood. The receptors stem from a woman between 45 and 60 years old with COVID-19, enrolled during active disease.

CDR3 amino acids: CASMVGANSPLHF. CDR3 DNA sequence: TGTGCCAGCATGGTGGGCGCAAATTCACCCCTCCACTTT. The V call is TRBV6-5, the J call TRBJ1-6; D gene unclear. The CDR3 runs to 13 residues. The V and J ends lost 7 bases and 7 bases respectively, with 11 bases between them. The germline V gene encodes CDR1 MNHEY and CDR2 SVGAGI.

This CDR3 is CASSLVTATGELFF. CDR3 sequence (DNA): TGTGCCAGCAGCTTGGTCACAGCCACCGGGGAGCTGTTTTTT. This sequence joins TRBV5-6 and TRBJ2-2; no reliable D call. This CDR3 has 14 residues. Germline values: CDR1 SGHDT, CDR2 YYEEEE. Trimming took off 0 bases at V and 4 bases at J, with 7 bases between the two ends. Together with reference TRBV5-6 and TRBJ2-2, the CDR3 gives the full variable domain: DAGVTQSPTHLIKTRGQQVTLRCSPKSGHDTVSWYQQALGQGPQFIFQYYEEEERQRGNFPDRFSGHQFPNYSSELNVNALLLGDSALYLCASSLVTATGELFFGEGSRLTVL.

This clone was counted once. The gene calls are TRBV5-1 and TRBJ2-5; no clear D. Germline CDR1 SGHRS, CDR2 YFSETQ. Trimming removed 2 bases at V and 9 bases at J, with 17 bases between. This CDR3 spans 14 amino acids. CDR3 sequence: CASSFRLPQMAQYF. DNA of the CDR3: TGCGCCAGCAGCTTTCGACTGCCTCAGATGGCCCAGTACTTC.

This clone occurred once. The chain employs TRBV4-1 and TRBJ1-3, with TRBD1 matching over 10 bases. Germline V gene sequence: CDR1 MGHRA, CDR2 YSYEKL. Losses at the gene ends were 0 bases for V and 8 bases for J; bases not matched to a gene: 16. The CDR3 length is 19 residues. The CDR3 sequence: CASSQDLTTGQGVADTIYF. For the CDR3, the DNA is TGCGCCAGCAGCCAAGACCTAACTACCGGACAGGGGGTGGCAGACACCATATATTTT.

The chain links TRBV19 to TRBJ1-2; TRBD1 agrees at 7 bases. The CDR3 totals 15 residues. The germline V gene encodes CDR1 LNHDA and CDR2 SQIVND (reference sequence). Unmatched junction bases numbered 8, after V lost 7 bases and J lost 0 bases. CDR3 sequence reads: CASKLDRQTNYGYTF. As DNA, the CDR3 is TGTGCCAGTAAACTGGACAGGCAAACTAACTATGGCTACACCTTC.

CDR3 residues: CATSDPGQANQPQHF. The CDR3 bases are TGTGCCACCAGTGACCCGGGACAGGCCAATCAGCCCCAGCATTTT. V is TRBV24-1 and J is TRBJ1-5; 8 bases are shared with TRBD1. V was clipped by 4 bases and J by 3 bases; unmatched bases: 4. This CDR3 is built from 15 residues. The germline gives CDR1 KGHDR, CDR2 SFDVKD.

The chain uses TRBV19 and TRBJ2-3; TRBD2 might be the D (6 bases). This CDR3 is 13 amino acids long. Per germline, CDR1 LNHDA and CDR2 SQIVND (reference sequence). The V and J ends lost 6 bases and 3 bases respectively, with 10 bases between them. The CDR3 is CASSPRGTDTQYF. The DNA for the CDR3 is TGTGCCAGTAGCCCCCGGGGGACAGATACGCAGTATTTT.

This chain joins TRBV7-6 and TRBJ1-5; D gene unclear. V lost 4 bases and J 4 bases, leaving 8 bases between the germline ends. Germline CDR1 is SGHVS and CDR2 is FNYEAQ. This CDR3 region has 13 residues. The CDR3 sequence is CASSSTENQPQHF. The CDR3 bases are TGTGCCAGCAGCTCGACTGAAAATCAGCCCCAGCATTTT.

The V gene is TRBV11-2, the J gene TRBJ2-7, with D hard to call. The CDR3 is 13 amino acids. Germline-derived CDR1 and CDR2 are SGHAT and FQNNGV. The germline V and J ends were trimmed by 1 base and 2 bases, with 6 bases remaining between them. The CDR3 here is CASSLAPPYEQYV. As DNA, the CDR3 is TGTGCCAGCAGCTTAGCTCCCCCCTACGAGCAGTACGTC.

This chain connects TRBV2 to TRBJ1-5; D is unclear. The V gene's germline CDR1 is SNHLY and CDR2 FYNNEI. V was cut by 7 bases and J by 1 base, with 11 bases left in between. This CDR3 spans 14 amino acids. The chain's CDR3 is CASMLEGSNQPQHF. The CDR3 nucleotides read TGTGCCAGCATGTTGGAGGGAAGCAATCAGCCCCAGCATTTT.

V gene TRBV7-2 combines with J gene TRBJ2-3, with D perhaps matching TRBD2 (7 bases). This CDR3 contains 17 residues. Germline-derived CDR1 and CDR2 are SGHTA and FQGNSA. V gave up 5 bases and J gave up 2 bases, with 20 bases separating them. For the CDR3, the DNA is TGTGCCAGCAGCCCCTTGGGAGGGGGGGGAATCACAGATACGCAGTATTTT. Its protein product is CASSPLGGGGITDTQYF. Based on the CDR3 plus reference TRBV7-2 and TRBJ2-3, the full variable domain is GAGVSQSPSNKVTEKGKDVELRCDPISGHTALYWYRQSLGQGLEFLIYFQGNSAPDKSGLPSDRFSAERTGGSVSTLTIQRTQQEDSAVYLCASSPLGGGGITDTQYFGPGTRLTVL.

The DNA of the CDR3 is TGTGCCAGCAGCTTCTCTATGGGGACACTCTACAATGAGCAGTTCTTC. Protein sequence: CASSFSMGTLYNEQFF. The J gene is TRBJ2-1, the V gene TRBV5-5; D may be TRBD1 (6 bases). Germline CDR1 and CDR2: SGHKS and YYEKEE (reference sequence). The CDR3 contains 16 residues. V lost 2 bases, J lost 3 bases, and 15 bases lay in between.

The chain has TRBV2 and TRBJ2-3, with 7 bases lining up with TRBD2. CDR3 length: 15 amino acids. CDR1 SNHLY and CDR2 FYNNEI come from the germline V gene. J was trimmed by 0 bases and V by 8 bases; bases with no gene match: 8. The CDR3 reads CASSAGITSTDTQYF. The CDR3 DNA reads TGTGCCAGCTCAGCGGGGATCACTAGCACAGATACGCAGTATTTT.

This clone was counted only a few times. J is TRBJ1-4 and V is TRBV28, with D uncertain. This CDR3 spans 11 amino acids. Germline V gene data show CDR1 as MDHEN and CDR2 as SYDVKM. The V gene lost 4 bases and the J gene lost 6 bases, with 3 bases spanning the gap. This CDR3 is CASSSYEKLFF. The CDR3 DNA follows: TGTGCCAGCAGTTCCTATGAAAAACTGTTTTTT.

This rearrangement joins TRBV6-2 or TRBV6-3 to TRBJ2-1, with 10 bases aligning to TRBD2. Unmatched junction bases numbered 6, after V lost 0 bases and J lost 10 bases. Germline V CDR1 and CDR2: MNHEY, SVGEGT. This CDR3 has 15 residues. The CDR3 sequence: CASSYSSGGAGEQFF. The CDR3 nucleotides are TGTGCCAGCAGTTACTCAAGCGGGGGGGCCGGAGAGCAGTTCTTC.

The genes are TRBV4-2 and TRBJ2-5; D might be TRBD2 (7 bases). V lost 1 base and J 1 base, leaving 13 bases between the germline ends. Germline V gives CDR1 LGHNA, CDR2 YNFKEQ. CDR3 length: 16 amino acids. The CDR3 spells CASSQGGRGPQETQYF. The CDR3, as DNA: TGTGCCAGCAGCCAAGGGGGGCGGGGGCCCCAAGAGACCCAGTACTTC.

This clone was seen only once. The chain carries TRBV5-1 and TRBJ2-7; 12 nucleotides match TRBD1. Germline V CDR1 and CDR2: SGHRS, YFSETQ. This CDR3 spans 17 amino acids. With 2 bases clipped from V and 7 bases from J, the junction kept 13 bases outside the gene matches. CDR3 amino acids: CASSFDLFRDRGREQYF. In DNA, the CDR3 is TGCGCCAGCAGCTTCGACCTTTTCCGGGACAGGGGGCGAGAGCAGTACTTC.

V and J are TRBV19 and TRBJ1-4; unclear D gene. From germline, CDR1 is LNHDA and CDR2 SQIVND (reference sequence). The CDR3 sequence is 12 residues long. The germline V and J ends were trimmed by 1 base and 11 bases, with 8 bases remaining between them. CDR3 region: CASSIGRGKLFF. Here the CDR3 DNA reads TGTGCCAGTAGTATAGGACGAGGGAAACTGTTTTTT.

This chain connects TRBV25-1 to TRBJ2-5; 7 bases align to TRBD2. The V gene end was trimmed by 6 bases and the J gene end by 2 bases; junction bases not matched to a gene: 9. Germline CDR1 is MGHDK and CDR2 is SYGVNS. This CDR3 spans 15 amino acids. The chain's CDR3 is CASSKYGGGQETQYF. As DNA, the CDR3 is TGTGCCAGCAGCAAGTACGGGGGAGGGCAAGAGACCCAGTACTTC. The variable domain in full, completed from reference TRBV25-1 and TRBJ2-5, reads EADIYQTPRYLVIGTGKKITLECSQTMGHDKMYWYQQDPGMELHLIHYSYGVNSTEKGDLSSESTVSRIRTEHFPLTLESARPSHTSQYLCASSKYGGGQETQYFGPGTRLLVL.